Presented here are 21 T cell receptor beta chains from one specimen sequenced in a study of PD-L1 blockade in urothelial cancer listed by TCRdb under 2017. Libraries were made using the immunoSEQ multiplex PCR assay. The clones in this table, taken by TCRdb from immuneACCESS, are in-frame only. Not every clone is retained; where verified, under half of the shortfall comes from an unresolved V gene, and the cause of the rest is unknown. The sample table shows around 45,000 clones, and around four fifths are seen once. The ten largest account for about 16% of the sample. Reading the label with the study, this specimen's time point is: peripheral blood 6 weeks after treatment start. Sequenced material: PBMCs, taken around atezolizumab (anti-PD-L1) treatment. These receptors were taken from a man between 60 and 75 years old with urothelial cancer.

This clone appeared a single time. The chain recombines TRBV6-1 with TRBJ2-3, with 7 bases that match TRBD1. V dropped 6 bases and J dropped 0; count of bases not matched to a gene: 6. CDR1 is MNHNS, CDR2 SASEGT, per germline. This CDR3 comprises 15 residues. CDR3 DNA sequence: TGTGCCAGCAGCAGGGACAGAGCTAGCACAGATACGCAGTATTTT. Its translation: CASSRDRASTDTQYF.

The genes are TRBV28 and TRBJ2-2; 10 bases fit TRBD1. Looked up from germline, CDR1 is MDHEN and CDR2 is SYDVKM. J gave up 5 bases and V 6 bases, and 9 bases lay outside the gene matches. CDR3 length: 16 amino acids. This CDR3 is CASRAGTGVHTGELFF. Here the CDR3 DNA reads TGTGCCAGCAGGGCCGGGACAGGGGTCCATACCGGGGAGCTGTTTTTT.

The CDR3 nucleotides read TGTGCCAGCCTCCTGAGGAATAGCAATCAGCCCCAGCATTTT. This translates into CASLLRNSNQPQHF. This chain connects TRBV6-1 to TRBJ1-5; D unresolved. The CDR3 spans 14 residues. Germline loops: CDR1 MNHNS, CDR2 SASEGT. Trimming removed 8 bases from V and 0 bases from J, with 11 bases in between.

This sequence joins TRBV5-1 and TRBJ1-6; D remains ambiguous. V dropped 0 bases and J dropped 4 bases, with 14 bases sitting between them. Per the germline V gene, CDR1 is SGHRS and CDR2 is YFSETQ. The CDR3 length is 17 residues. The CDR3 here is CASSLVPSGEYNSPLHF. Here the CDR3 DNA reads TGCGCCAGCAGCTTGGTGCCCAGCGGCGAGTATAATTCACCCCTCCACTTT.

The chain joins TRBV5-1 to TRBJ2-3; a weak D match, TRBD2 (5 bases). Germline V gene lookup returns CDR1 SGHRS and CDR2 YFSETQ. The CDR3 has 15 residues. With 0 bases removed from V and 0 bases from J, the gap between germline ends came to 8 bases. CDR3 sequence: CASSLGRPSTDTQYF. As DNA, the CDR3 is TGCGCCAGCAGCTTGGGGAGGCCCAGCACAGATACGCAGTATTTT.

V and J are TRBV4-1 and TRBJ1-6; D is uncertain. CDR3 length: 13 residues. V shed 1 base and J shed 10 bases, with 8 bases lying between them. Germline CDR1 is MGHRA and CDR2 is YSYEKL. The CDR3 region has the DNA TGCGCCAGCAGCCAAGGGCCTGCCTCACCCCTCCACTTT. As protein: CASSQGPASPLHF.

The J gene is TRBJ2-7, the V gene TRBV19, with 11 bases aligning to TRBD1. Germline trimming cut 5 bases from V and 4 bases from J; bases unmatched to any gene: 7. Germline V gene lookup returns CDR1 LNHDA and CDR2 SQIVND (reference sequence). This CDR3 has 15 residues. The CDR3 DNA reads TGTGCCAGTAGTCCCCGGGACAGGGGGGATTACGAGCAGTACTTC. This encodes CASSPRDRGDYEQYF.

Written as DNA, the CDR3 is TGTGCCAGCAGCTTAGAGGGCCCGGGACTAGCCTACGAGCAGTACTTC. Its protein is CASSLEGPGLAYEQYF. The chain uses TRBV7-2 and TRBJ2-7, with 8 nucleotides matching TRBD2. The CDR3 has 16 residues. Germline V gene lookup returns CDR1 SGHTA and CDR2 FQGNSA. After removal of 1 base from V and 2 bases from J, the junction contained 7 bases not matched to a gene.

V gene TRBV5-4 combines with J gene TRBJ1-6; the match to TRBD1 covers 7 bases. This CDR3 has 16 residues. J was trimmed by 2 bases and V by 6 bases; bases with no gene match: 8. Germline V lookup: CDR1 SGHNT, CDR2 YYREEE (reference sequence). CDR3 protein: CASTVRTGAYNSPLHF. CDR3 nucleotides: TGTGCCAGCACCGTTCGGACAGGCGCCTATAATTCACCCCTCCACTTT.

The rearrangement links TRBV7-9 to TRBJ1-1; D is ambiguous. Per germline, CDR1 SEHNR and CDR2 FQNEAQ (reference sequence). CDR3 length: 13 amino acids. With 5 bases removed from V and 0 bases from J, the gap between germline ends came to 7 bases. The CDR3 loop is CASSLLMNTEAFF. CDR3 coding DNA: TGTGCCAGCAGCCTCCTAATGAACACTGAAGCTTTCTTT.

The chain employs TRBV5-1 and TRBJ2-7; 10 bases are shared with TRBD1. The CDR3 runs to 14 residues. V was pared by 4 bases and J by 12 bases, with 13 bases of the junction left unmatched. CDR1 and CDR2 (germline): SGHRS, YFSETQ. The CDR3 reads CASSPGTGESQRYF. In DNA, the CDR3 is TGCGCCAGCAGCCCGGGGACAGGGGAATCTCAGCGGTACTTC.

The rearrangement joins TRBV5-1 to TRBJ1-3; 9 nucleotides line up with TRBD1. The germline V gene has CDR1 SGHRS and CDR2 YFSETQ. CDR3 length: 16 amino acids. J was trimmed by 2 bases and V by 3 bases; bases with no gene match: 6. CDR3 sequence (DNA): TGCGCCAGCAGCTCTACGGGACAGGGAGCTGGAAACACCATATATTTT. Its translation: CASSSTGQGAGNTIYF.

The chain recombines TRBV20-1 with TRBJ1-1, with 9 positions matching TRBD1. The germline V gene encodes CDR1 DFQATT and CDR2 SNEGSKA (reference sequence). The CDR3 runs to 11 residues. The junction had 9 bases not matched to a gene; V was cut back by 7 bases and J by 12 bases. The CDR3 here is CSVLGTGPTFF. In nucleotides, the CDR3 is TGCAGTGTCCTCGGGACAGGGCCAACTTTCTTT.

V and J are TRBV28 and TRBJ2-7, with TRBD1 identical over 8 bases. Per germline, CDR1 MDHEN and CDR2 SYDVKM. The CDR3 loop spans 15 amino acids. J gave up 0 bases and V 8 bases, and 9 bases lay outside the gene matches. The CDR3 sequence: CASAGETGASYEQYF. The CDR3, as DNA: TGTGCCAGCGCTGGGGAGACAGGGGCCTCCTACGAGCAGTACTTC.

In nucleotides, the CDR3 is TGTGCCAGCAGCCCCACCGTGGCTAGCGGGATCCCAGATACGCAGTATTTT. Residues: CASSPTVASGIPDTQYF. The chain is built from TRBV7-6 and TRBJ2-3, with 9 bases fitting TRBD2. In germline, CDR1 is SGHVS, CDR2 FNYEAQ. This CDR3 has 17 residues. With 5 bases clipped from V and 4 bases from J, the junction kept 13 bases outside the gene matches. The full variable domain, completed using reference TRBV7-6 and TRBJ2-3, is GAGVSQSPRYKVTKRGQDVALRCDPISGHVSLYWYRQALGQGPEFLTYFNYEAQQDKSGLPNDRFSAERPEGSISTLTIQRTEQRDSAMYRCASSPTVASGIPDTQYFGPGTRLTVL.

The sample holds one count of this clone. The chain couples TRBV23-1 to TRBJ2-5; tentative D call: TRBD2 (5 bases). TRBV23-1 has ORF status, its function being uncertain. CDR3 length equals 15 residues. V was pared by 5 bases and J by 6 bases, with 19 bases between. The CDR3 region is CASSSRSRGGKTQYF. The CDR3 bases are TGCGCCAGCAGTTCGCGATCGAGAGGAGGAAAGACCCAGTACTTC.

The genes are TRBV19 and TRBJ2-2; unclear D gene. CDR3 length: 12 residues. Per the germline V gene, CDR1 is LNHDA and CDR2 is SQIVND (reference sequence). The ends were cut back, 5 bases at V and 7 bases at J, with 8 bases in the middle. The CDR3 spells CASSLRNGELFF. The CDR3 nucleotides are TGTGCCAGTAGTCTCCGTAACGGGGAGCTGTTTTTT.

This clone was seen once. V and J are TRBV21-1 and TRBJ1-1; TRBD1, the D gene given by the table, was not confirmed from the DNA. TRBV21-1 is termed a pseudogene. CDR3 length: 16 residues. The CDR3 nucleotides read TGTGCCAGCAGCAAAGGCCGGGGGACAGGGTTCGCTGAAGCTTTCTTT. Protein sequence: CASSKGRGTGFAEAFF.

There are a few counts of this clone. The V gene is TRBV7-9, the J gene TRBJ2-1, with D uncertain. The CDR3 loop spans 11 amino acids. CDR1 and CDR2 (germline): SEHNR, FQNEAQ (reference sequence). Deletions cut 5 bases from V and 4 bases from J, with 3 bases between. In DNA form, the CDR3 reads TGTGCCAGCAGCCCATACAATGAGCAGTTCTTC. Its protein is CASSPYNEQFF.

V and J are TRBV9 and TRBJ2-3, with 8 bases lining up with TRBD1. CDR3 length equals 14 residues. The J segment lost 4 bases and the V segment lost 5 bases, leaving 6 bases of the junction unmatched. Per the germline V gene, CDR1 is SGDLS and CDR2 is YYNGEE. This CDR3 is CASSGQGFADTQYF. In nucleotides, the CDR3 is TGTGCCAGCAGTGGACAGGGATTCGCAGATACGCAGTATTTT. Drawing the rest from reference TRBV9 and TRBJ2-3, the complete variable domain is DSGVTQTPKHLITATGQRVTLRCSPRSGDLSVYWYQQSLDQGLQFLIQYYNGEERAKGNILERFSAQQFPDLHSELNLSSLELGDSALYFCASSGQGFADTQYFGPGTRLTVL.

In nucleotides, the CDR3 is TGTGCCAGCAGCCCCCGGTTCGAGGTAGCTGGGGCCAACGTCCTGACTTTC. Translation: CASSPRFEVAGANVLTF. The chain is built from TRBV5-6 and TRBJ2-6; D unclear. The germline V gene encodes CDR1 SGHDT and CDR2 YYEEEE. V lost 4 bases and J lost 2, with 16 bases in between. The CDR3 is 17 amino acids.